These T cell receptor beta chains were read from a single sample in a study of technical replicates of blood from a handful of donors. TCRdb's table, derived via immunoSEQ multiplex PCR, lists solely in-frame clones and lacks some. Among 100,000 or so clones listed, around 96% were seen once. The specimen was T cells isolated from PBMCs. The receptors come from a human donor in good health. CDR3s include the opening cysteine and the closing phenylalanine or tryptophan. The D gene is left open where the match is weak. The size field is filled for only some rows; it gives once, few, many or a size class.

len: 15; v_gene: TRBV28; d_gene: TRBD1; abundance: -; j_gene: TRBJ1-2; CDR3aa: CASSRGQGKNYGYTF; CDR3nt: TGTGCCAGCAGCCGGGGACAGGGTAAAAACTATGGCTACACCTTC
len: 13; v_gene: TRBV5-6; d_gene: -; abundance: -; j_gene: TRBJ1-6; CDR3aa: CASSLTENSPLHF; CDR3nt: TGTGCCAGCAGCTTGACAGAAAATTCACCCCTCCACTTT
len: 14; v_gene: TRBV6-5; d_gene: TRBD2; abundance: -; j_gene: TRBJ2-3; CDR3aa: CASRASGRADTQYF; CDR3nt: TGTGCCAGCAGAGCTAGCGGGAGGGCAGATACGCAGTATTTT
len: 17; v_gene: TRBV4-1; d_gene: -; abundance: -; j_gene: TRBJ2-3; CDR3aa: CASSQLGSGTFTDTQYF; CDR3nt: TGCGCCAGCAGCCAACTCGGTAGCGGAACGTTCACAGATACGCAGTATTTT
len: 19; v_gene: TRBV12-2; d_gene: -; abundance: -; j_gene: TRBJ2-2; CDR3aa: CASRLAPQGVGNKGGELFF; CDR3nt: TGTGCAAGTCGCTTAGCGCCACAGGGGGTTGGAAACAAGGGCGGGGAGCTGTTTTTT
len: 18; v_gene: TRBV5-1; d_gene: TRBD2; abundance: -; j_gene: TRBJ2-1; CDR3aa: CASSLFTGGTSGGNEQFF; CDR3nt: TGCGCCAGCAGCTTATTTACCGGGGGGACTAGCGGGGGGAATGAGCAGTTCTTC
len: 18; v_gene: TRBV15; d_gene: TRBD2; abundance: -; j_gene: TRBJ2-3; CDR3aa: CATSGYSSGLAATDTQYF; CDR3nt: TGTGCCACCAGCGGATACTCTTCGGGACTAGCGGCCACAGATACGCAGTATTTT
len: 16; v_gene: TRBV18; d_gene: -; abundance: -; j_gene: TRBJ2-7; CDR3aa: CASSPARDLRYYEQYF; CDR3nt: TGTGCCAGCTCCCCCGCCCGGGACTTAAGATACTACGAGCAGTACTTC
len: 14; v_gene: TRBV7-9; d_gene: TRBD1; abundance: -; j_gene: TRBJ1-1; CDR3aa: CASSLRQGVTEAFF; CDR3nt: TGTGCCAGCAGCCTAAGACAGGGGGTCACTGAAGCTTTCTTT
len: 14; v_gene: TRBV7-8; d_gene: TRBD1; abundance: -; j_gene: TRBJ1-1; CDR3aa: CASSWRQGATEAFF; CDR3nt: TGTGCCAGCAGCTGGAGACAGGGTGCAACTGAAGCTTTCTTT
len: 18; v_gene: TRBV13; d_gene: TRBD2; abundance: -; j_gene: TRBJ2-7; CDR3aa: CASSFERLAGGPVYEQYF; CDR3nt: TGTGCCAGCAGCTTCGAAAGACTAGCGGGAGGGCCTGTATACGAGCAGTACTTC
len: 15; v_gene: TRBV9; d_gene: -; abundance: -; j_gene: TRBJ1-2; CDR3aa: CASSAPGVGGYGYTF; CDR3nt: TGTGCCAGCAGCGCCCCAGGGGTTGGCGGCTATGGCTACACCTTC
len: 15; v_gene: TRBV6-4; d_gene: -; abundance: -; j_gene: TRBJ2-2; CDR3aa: CASSDSRRGTGELFF; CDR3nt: TGTGCCAGCAGTGACTCGAGGAGGGGTACCGGGGAGCTGTTTTTT
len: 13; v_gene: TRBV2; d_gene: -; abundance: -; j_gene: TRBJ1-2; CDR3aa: CASRETEGYGYTF; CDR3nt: TGTGCCAGCAGGGAGACAGAAGGCTATGGCTACACCTTC
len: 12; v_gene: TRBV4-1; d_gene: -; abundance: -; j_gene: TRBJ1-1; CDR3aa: CASSTGGDEAFF; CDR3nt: TGCGCCAGCAGCACGGGGGGGGATGAAGCTTTCTTT
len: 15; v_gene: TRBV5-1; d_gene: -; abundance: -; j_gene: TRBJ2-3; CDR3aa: CASSFREAGTDTQYF; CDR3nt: TGCGCCAGCAGCTTCAGGGAGGCGGGAACAGATACGCAGTATTTT
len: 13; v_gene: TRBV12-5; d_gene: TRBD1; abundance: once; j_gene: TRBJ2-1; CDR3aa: CASGVTGSNEQFF; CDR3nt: TGTGCTAGTGGCGTGACAGGGTCCAATGAGCAGTTCTTC
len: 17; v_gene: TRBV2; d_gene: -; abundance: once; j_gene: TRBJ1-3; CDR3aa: CASSLGVNRVSGNTIYF; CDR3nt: TGTGCCAGCAGTTTAGGGGTGAACAGAGTCTCTGGAAACACCATATATTTT
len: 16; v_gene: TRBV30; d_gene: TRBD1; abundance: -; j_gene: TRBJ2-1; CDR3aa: CAWRPSDRTLFNEQFF; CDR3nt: TGTGCCTGGAGACCCTCGGACAGGACGCTTTTTAATGAGCAGTTCTTC
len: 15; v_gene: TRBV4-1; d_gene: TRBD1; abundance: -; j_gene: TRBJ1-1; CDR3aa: CASSQRQGPSSEAFF; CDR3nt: TGCGCCAGCAGCCAAAGACAGGGGCCTTCATCTGAAGCTTTCTTT
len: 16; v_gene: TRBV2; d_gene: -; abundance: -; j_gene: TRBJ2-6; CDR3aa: CASSEERSSGANVLTF; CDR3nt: TGTGCCAGCAGTGAAGAGCGCAGCTCTGGGGCCAACGTCCTGACTTTC
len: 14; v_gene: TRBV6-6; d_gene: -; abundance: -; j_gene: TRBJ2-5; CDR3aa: CASSYFAPQETQYF; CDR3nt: TGTGCCAGCAGTTACTTCGCGCCCCAAGAGACCCAGTACTTC
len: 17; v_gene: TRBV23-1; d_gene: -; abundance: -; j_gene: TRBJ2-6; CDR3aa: CASSQSGRVSGANVLTF; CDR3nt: TGCGCCAGCAGTCAATCGGGCAGGGTGAGTGGGGCCAACGTCCTGACTTTC
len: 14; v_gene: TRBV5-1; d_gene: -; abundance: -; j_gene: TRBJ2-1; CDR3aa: CASSLGTKYNEQFF; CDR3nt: TGCGCCAGCAGCTTGGGGACAAAGTACAATGAGCAGTTCTTC
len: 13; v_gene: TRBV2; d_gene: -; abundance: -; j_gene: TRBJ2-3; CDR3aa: CASRLTTLDTQYF; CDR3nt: TGTGCCAGCAGGCTTACGACTCTAGATACGCAGTATTTT
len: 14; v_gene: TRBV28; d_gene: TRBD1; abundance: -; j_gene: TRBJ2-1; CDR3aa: CATSDRGDYNEQFF; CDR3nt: TGTGCCACCTCCGACAGGGGTGATTACAATGAGCAGTTCTTC
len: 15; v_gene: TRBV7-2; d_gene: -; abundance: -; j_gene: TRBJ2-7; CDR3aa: CASSFYRGSSYEQYF; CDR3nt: TGTGCCAGCAGCTTCTATCGAGGGAGCTCCTACGAGCAGTACTTC
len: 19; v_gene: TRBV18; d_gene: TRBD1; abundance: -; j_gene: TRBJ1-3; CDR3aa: CASSPSSPAGGKTGNTIYF; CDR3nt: TGTGCCAGCTCACCGTCAAGTCCCGCAGGGGGCAAAACTGGAAACACCATATATTTT
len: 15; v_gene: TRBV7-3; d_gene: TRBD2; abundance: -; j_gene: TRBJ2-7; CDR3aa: CASSLYAPGLGEQYF; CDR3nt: TGTGCCAGCAGCTTATACGCCCCTGGACTAGGCGAGCAGTACTTC
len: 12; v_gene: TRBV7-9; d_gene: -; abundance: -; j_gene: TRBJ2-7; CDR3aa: CASSLSSYEQYF; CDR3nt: TGTGCCAGCAGCTTGTCATCCTACGAGCAGTACTTC
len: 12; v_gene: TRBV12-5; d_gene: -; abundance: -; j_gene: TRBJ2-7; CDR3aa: CASGLVPGEQYF; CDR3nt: TGTGCTAGTGGTTTGGTACCGGGGGAGCAGTACTTC
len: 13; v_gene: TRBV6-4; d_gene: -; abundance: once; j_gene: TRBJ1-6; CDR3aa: CASSQQGNSPLHF; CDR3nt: TGTGCCAGCAGTCAACAGGGTAATTCACCCCTCCACTTT